This record concerns one T cell receptor (beta chain) sequence. The antigen remains unidentified. A second 7 to 11 cycle PCR used barcoded and J-beta primers. TCRdb passed the 5' RACE reads through MiXCR, listing each CDR3 protein once. The sample carries about 670,000 distinct CDR3 sequences, approximately 40% recorded once. The data stem from a study of blood T cells in healthy people across ages. Study-level results: Possibly, changes in expanded clonotypes were confounded because donor CMV status was unknown.

Peripheral blood was drawn, about 9.7 milliliters per donor. They isolated at least 6 million PBMCs from each sample. This clonotype originated in a man older than 75 in good health. Specimen: blood.

CDR3 region: CSATTAQSNQPQHF. In nucleotides, the CDR3 is TGCAGTGCTACGACCGCCCAGAGCAATCAGCCCCAGCATTTT. This chain joins TRBV20-1 and TRBJ1-5, with no clear D. The CDR3 sequence is 14 residues long. Germline V CDR1 and CDR2: DFQATT, SNEGSKA (reference sequence). Trimming removed 4 bases from V and 1 base from J, with 11 bases in between.